These T cell receptor beta chains were read from a single sample in a study of spatial heterogeneity in lung cancer. TCRdb re-analysed the 5' RACE reads in MiXCR, keeping a single row per CDR3 protein. The data show more than 75,000 distinct CDR3 sequences, 10% to 15% seen once. The specimen comprised PBMCs, sampled at surgery. These receptors all stem from a male donor with early-stage non-small cell lung cancer. The CDR3 runs from the conserved cysteine through the conserved F or W. A D gene is named only where the DNA matches it firmly. Rows may omit the clone size; those that give it use once, few, many or a size class.

CDR3 length | D gene | J gene | V gene | clone size | CDR3 protein | CDR3 DNA
18 | NA | TRBJ2-3 | TRBV20-1 | few | CSARDHRSPYIRTDTQYF | TGCAGTGCTAGAGACCACAGGTCCCCCTATATTCGCACAGATACGCAGTATTTT
16 | NA | TRBJ2-2 | TRBV2 | few | CASNRDPQKDTGELFF | TGTGCCAGCAACCGGGACCCCCAAAAGGACACCGGGGAGCTGTTTTTT
16 | NA | TRBJ2-6 | TRBV11-1 | NA | CASSFGDQSGANVLTF | TGTGCTAGCAGCTTTGGAGACCAGTCTGGGGCCAACGTCCTGACTTTC
16 | TRBD1 | TRBJ2-5 | TRBV5-4 | NA | CASSPQGARGEETQYF | TGTGCCAGCAGTCCCCAGGGGGCGCGTGGAGAAGAGACCCAGTACTTC
12 | NA | TRBJ1-1 | TRBV2 | NA | CASGAGNTEAFF | TGTGCCAGCGGGGCGGGTAACACTGAAGCTTTCTTT
14 | NA | TRBJ1-5 | TRBV5-1 | NA | CASSKDGPNQPQHF | TGCGCCAGCTCTAAGGACGGACCCAATCAGCCCCAGCATTTT
12 | NA | TRBJ1-3 | TRBV12-3/TRBV12-4 | few | CASRPPGNTIYF | TGTGCCAGCAGGCCCCCTGGAAACACCATATATTTT
14 | NA | TRBJ2-3 | TRBV27 | NA | CASSIGRSTDTQYF | TGTGCCAGCAGTATCGGACGGAGCACAGATACGCAGTATTTT
17 | TRBD1 | TRBJ1-2 | TRBV6-6 | NA | CASGYSETGGYDYGYTF | TGTGCCAGCGGTTACTCCGAGACAGGGGGCTATGACTATGGCTACACCTTC
13 | NA | TRBJ1-2 | TRBV2 | few | CASSEEVRRGYTF | TGTGCCAGCAGTGAAGAGGTCAGAAGGGGCTACACCTTC
14 | NA | TRBJ2-7 | TRBV5-1 | NA | CASSLAQGTHEQYF | TGCGCCAGCAGCTTGGCACAGGGAACCCACGAGCAGTACTTC
14 | NA | TRBJ1-1 | TRBV5-1 | many | CASSFGQVGTEAFF | TGCGCCAGCAGCTTCGGGCAGGTTGGCACTGAAGCTTTCTTT
16 | TRBD2 | TRBJ2-1 | TRBV3-1 | few | CASSQISGGPYNEQFF | TGTGCCAGCAGCCAAATTAGCGGGGGACCCTACAATGAGCAGTTCTTC
14 | TRBD1 | TRBJ2-7 | TRBV7-2 | NA | CASSSQGVFYEQYF | TGTGCCAGCAGCTCACAGGGGGTATTTTACGAGCAGTACTTC
15 | NA | TRBJ1-2 | TRBV14 | NA | CASSPKEGWNYGYTF | TGTGCCAGCAGCCCGAAGGAGGGATGGAACTATGGCTACACCTTC
13 | NA | TRBJ1-5 | TRBV6-6 | few | CASGPQGNQPQHF | TGTGCCAGCGGGCCCCAAGGCAATCAGCCCCAGCATTTT
13 | NA | TRBJ2-4 | TRBV6-5 | many | CASSYVQGNIQYF | TGTGCCAGCAGTTACGTCCAGGGAAACATTCAGTACTTC
11 | TRBD1 | TRBJ1-1 | TRBV10-3 | NA | CAISGGQEAFF | TGTGCCATCAGTGGGGGACAGGAAGCTTTCTTT
13 | NA | TRBJ1-2 | TRBV5-1 | medium-sized | CASKEGSDYGYTF | TGCGCCAGCAAGGAAGGGTCGGACTATGGCTACACCTTC
14 | TRBD1 | TRBJ1-4 | TRBV19 | many | CASSRDRGDGKLFF | TGTGCCAGTAGTAGGGACAGAGGGGACGGAAAACTGTTTTTT
15 | TRBD1 | TRBJ2-7 | TRBV20-1 | NA | CSAREGPGGTYEQYF | TGCAGTGCTAGAGAGGGGCCAGGGGGAACCTACGAGCAGTACTTC
13 | NA | TRBJ2-5 | TRBV7-7 | NA | CASSLDIRETQYF | TGTGCCAGCAGCTTAGATATTAGGGAGACCCAGTACTTC
16 | NA | TRBJ1-1 | TRBV7-8 | many | CASSRFGTLVGTEAFF | TGTGCCAGCAGCCGGTTCGGCACCCTAGTTGGCACTGAAGCTTTCTTT
13 | NA | TRBJ2-3 | TRBV9 | few | CASSGNRRDTQYF | TGTGCCAGCAGCGGGAACCGACGCGATACGCAGTATTTT
13 | NA | TRBJ2-2 | TRBV12-3/TRBV12-4 | few | CASGTTNTGELFF | TGTGCCAGCGGGACGACGAACACCGGGGAGCTGTTTTTT
14 | TRBD1 | TRBJ1-4 | TRBV19 | few | CASSTTGFGEKLFF | TGTGCCAGTAGTACGACAGGGTTCGGCGAAAAACTGTTTTTT
13 | NA | TRBJ2-5 | TRBV20-1 | few | CSAREFRWETQYF | TGCAGTGCTAGAGAGTTTCGGTGGGAGACCCAGTACTTC
17 | TRBD2 | TRBJ2-3 | TRBV4-1 | NA | CASKAMGREYRTDTQYF | TGCGCCAGCAAAGCCATGGGGAGGGAGTATCGGACAGATACGCAGTATTTT
14 | NA | TRBJ1-1 | TRBV29-1 | few | CSVVQGNFGTEAFF | TGCAGCGTTGTGCAGGGAAATTTTGGCACTGAAGCTTTCTTT
13 | TRBD1 | TRBJ1-1 | TRBV30 | few | CAWITGEGTEAFF | TGTGCCTGGATCACAGGGGAAGGCACTGAAGCTTTCTTT
14 | NA | TRBJ1-2 | TRBV7-8 | many | CASSLAGLTTGYTF | TGTGCCAGCAGCTTAGCGGGACTAACAACTGGCTACACCTTC